What follows are 21 T cell receptor beta chains derived from one specimen sequenced in a study of blood T cell repertoires in COVID-19 (dated by TCRdb to between 2020 and 2021). Library creation used the immunoSEQ multiplex PCR assay. Held by TCRdb, this immuneACCESS table contains in-frame sequences only and omits some clones. Under half of the omission traces to an unresolved V gene where checked; the cause of the rest is unknown. Across this sample there are some 200,000 clones, with roughly four fifths seen only once. The ten biggest clones cover about an eighth of the sample. The specimen was PBMCs or T cells enriched from blood (not recorded which). Receptors were obtained from a middle-aged man who had recovered from COVID-19.

V is TRBV11-2 and J is TRBJ2-7; 9 bases are shared with TRBD1. Germline V gene data show CDR1 as SGHAT and CDR2 as FQNNGV. This CDR3 region has 18 residues. With 5 bases clipped from V and 3 bases from J, the junction kept 17 bases outside the gene matches. The CDR3: CASSHEKQPGQGDYEQYF. CDR3 DNA: TGTGCCAGCAGCCACGAGAAGCAACCGGGACAGGGAGACTACGAGCAGTACTTC. The whole variable domain, remainder taken from reference TRBV11-2 and TRBJ2-7, is EAGVAQSPRYKIIEKRQSVAFWCNPISGHATLYWYQQILGQGPKLLIQFQNNGVVDDSQLPKDRFSAERLKGVDSTLKIQPAKLEDSAVYLCASSHEKQPGQGDYEQYFGPGTRLTVT.

V and J are TRBV9 and TRBJ2-5, with TRBD1 matching over 9 bases. The CDR3 runs to 14 residues. Germline assignment: CDR1 SGDLS and CDR2 YYNGEE. The ends lost 4 bases at V and 5 bases at J; junction bases unmatched: 6. As DNA, the CDR3 is TGTGCCAGCAGCTTTACAGGGGGCAAGGAGACCCAGTACTTC. The encoded protein is CASSFTGGKETQYF.

The rearrangement joins TRBV28 to TRBJ1-6; 9 bases line up with TRBD1. The CDR3 is 14 amino acids. CDR1 is MDHEN, CDR2 SYDVKM, per germline. The V segment lost 5 bases and the J segment 9 bases; nucleotides outside the gene matches: 5. This chain's CDR3 is CASSPGQGGSPLHF. For the CDR3, the DNA is TGTGCCAGCAGTCCGGGACAGGGAGGTTCACCCCTCCACTTT.

The chain recombines TRBV11-3 with TRBJ2-3; D is unclear. CDR1 is SGHNT and CDR2 is YENEEA in the germline V gene. The CDR3 contains 13 residues. V was cut by 3 bases and J by 4 bases, with 8 bases left in between. The CDR3 DNA follows: TGTGCCAGCAGCTTGTCCCGCGCAGATACGCAGTATTTT. Its protein is CASSLSRADTQYF.

The rearrangement links TRBV7-8 to TRBJ2-7, with 9 bases lining up with TRBD2. The germline CDR1 and CDR2 sequences are SGHVS and FQNEAQ. V shed 5 bases and J 2 bases; nucleotides not matched to a gene: 13. This CDR3 has 17 residues. The CDR3 reads CASSQGREGRRTYEQYF. Written as DNA, the CDR3 is TGTGCCAGCAGCCAGGGGCGGGAGGGCCGTCGTACCTACGAGCAGTACTTC.

V gene TRBV27 combines with J gene TRBJ2-7; 7 bases match TRBD1. With V trimmed by 8 bases and J by 4 bases, 11 bases remained unmatched. CDR3 size: 14 residues. Germline V lookup: CDR1 MNHEY, CDR2 SMNVEV (reference sequence). Here the CDR3 DNA reads TGTGCCAGCGCGACGACAGGGCAACCGTACGAGCAGTACGTC. It specifies CASATTGQPYEQYV.

This clone was detected only once. This chain connects TRBV2 to TRBJ1-2, with D unresolved. V lost 2 bases, J lost 2 bases, and 12 bases lay in between. Germline V CDR1 and CDR2: SNHLY, FYNNEI. This CDR3 comprises 15 residues. CDR3 amino acids: CASSENVYSNYGYTF. DNA for the CDR3: TGTGCCAGCAGTGAAAATGTTTACAGCAACTATGGCTACACCTTC.

The chain joins TRBV5-1 to TRBJ1-3, with a possible D match to TRBD1 (6 bases). CDR1 and CDR2 from the germline V gene are SGHRS and YFSETQ. This CDR3 is built from 14 residues. V lost 4 bases, J lost 4 bases, and 12 bases lay in between. This chain's CDR3 is CASSVQGEGNTIYF. The CDR3 coding sequence is TGCGCCAGCAGCGTACAGGGTGAAGGAAACACCATATATTTT.

V is TRBV11-2 and J is TRBJ2-1; 11 positions match TRBD2. The CDR3 is made up of 16 amino acids. Germline-derived CDR1 and CDR2 are SGHAT and FQNNGV. V shed 7 bases, J shed 2 bases, and the junction held 7 bases outside the gene matches. The CDR3 DNA reads as TGTGCCAGCATCGGTCCACTAGCGGGAGCCTACAATGAGCAGTTCTTC. It specifies CASIGPLAGAYNEQFF.

The CDR3: CASSPHGQGAPTDTQYF. In DNA form, the CDR3 reads TGTGCCAGCAGCCCACATGGACAGGGGGCTCCCACAGATACGCAGTATTTT. The rearrangement joins TRBV28 to TRBJ2-3; TRBD1 matches at 11 bases. In germline, CDR1 is MDHEN, CDR2 SYDVKM. The CDR3 has 17 amino acids. The ends lost 6 bases at V and 2 bases at J; junction bases unmatched: 10.

The chain carries TRBV19 and TRBJ2-1, with unresolved D. V was shortened by 2 bases and J by 4 bases, with 6 bases between the two germline ends. CDR1 is LNHDA, CDR2 SQIVND, per germline (reference sequence). The CDR3 length is 13 residues. The CDR3 reads CASSIRQYNEQFF. The CDR3 nucleotides read TGTGCCAGTAGTATACGTCAGTACAATGAGCAGTTCTTC.

The V gene is TRBV7-8, the J gene TRBJ1-4; 8 bases map to TRBD1. After removal of 4 bases from V and 8 bases from J, the junction contained 9 bases not matched to a gene. CDR3 length: 15 residues. CDR1 is SGHVS and CDR2 is FQNEAQ in the germline V gene. This chain's CDR3 is CASSWGGQGQEKLFF. The CDR3, as DNA: TGTGCCAGCAGCTGGGGAGGACAGGGTCAAGAAAAACTGTTTTTT.

The V and J genes are TRBV29-1 and TRBJ1-2, with D possibly matching TRBD1 (5 bases). CDR1 and CDR2 (germline): SQVTM, ANQGSEA. The ends were cut back, 4 bases at V and 2 bases at J, with 11 bases in the middle. The CDR3 extends over 13 amino acids. In DNA, the CDR3 is TGCAGCGTTGTCCTCCGACAGAACTATGGCTACACCTTC. It specifies CSVVLRQNYGYTF.

The chain carries TRBV29-1 and TRBJ2-1; D might be TRBD2 (6 bases). CDR1 and CDR2 (germline): SQVTM, ANQGSEA. There are 12 residues in the CDR3. Trimming took off 6 bases at V and 5 bases at J, with 11 bases between the two ends. CDR3 nucleotides: TGCAGCGTAGTGCGGGGTCACAATGAGCAGTTCTTC. This codes for CSVVRGHNEQFF.

The V and J genes are TRBV5-1 and TRBJ2-1, with a possible D match to TRBD1 (5 bases). The CDR3 loop spans 17 amino acids. Germline-derived CDR1 and CDR2 are SGHRS and YFSETQ. Trimming left V 0 bases short and J 0 bases short, with 13 bases between. DNA for the CDR3: TGCGCCAGCAGCTTGGGGGGCAGCAGCAACTCCTACAATGAGCAGTTCTTC. Protein: CASSLGGSSNSYNEQFF.

This chain links TRBV4-1 with TRBJ2-7; possible D gene TRBD2, 5 bases. The CDR3 totals 13 residues. The V end lost 3 bases, the J end lost 7 bases, and 13 bases lay between the germline ends. Germline V gene lookup returns CDR1 MGHRA and CDR2 YSYEKL. The CDR3 loop reads CASSQPGLDEQYF. CDR3 bases: TGCGCCAGCAGCCAGCCAGGACTGGATGAGCAGTACTTC.

The chain uses TRBV9 and TRBJ2-3, with D perhaps TRBD1 (7 bases). Germline V gene sequence: CDR1 SGDLS, CDR2 YYNGEE. V was cut by 0 bases and J by 3 bases, with 11 bases left in between. The CDR3 has 15 residues. The CDR3 spells CASSVAAGGTDTQYF. The CDR3 region has the DNA TGTGCCAGCAGCGTAGCTGCAGGGGGGACAGATACGCAGTATTTT.

This chain links TRBV10-3 with TRBJ2-3; 12 nucleotides line up with TRBD2. CDR1 is ENHRY and CDR2 is SYGVKD in the germline V gene. V gave up 6 bases and J gave up 4 bases; unmatched junction bases: 11. This CDR3 comprises 17 residues. This CDR3 is CAISLLASGRGADTQYF. The CDR3 DNA follows: TGTGCCATCAGCCTTTTGGCTAGCGGGAGGGGCGCAGATACGCAGTATTTT.

This sequence joins TRBV7-9 and TRBJ2-7; 7 nucleotides match TRBD1. The CDR3 sequence is 15 residues long. Unmatched junction bases numbered 9, after V lost 4 bases and J lost 3 bases. From germline, CDR1 is SEHNR and CDR2 FQNEAQ (reference sequence). The CDR3 nucleotides are TGTGCCAGCAGCTATGACGGGGACAGAGACTACGAGCAGTACGTC. This translates into CASSYDGDRDYEQYV.

The gene calls are TRBV11-1 and TRBJ2-7, with D possibly TRBD2 on 5 matching bases. Germline V CDR1 and CDR2: SGHAT, FQDESV (reference sequence). Trimming cost V 7 bases and J 1 base, with 11 bases left between them. The CDR3 covers 13 residues. The CDR3 sequence: CASNEGTSYEQYF. The CDR3 bases are TGTGCCAGCAATGAGGGAACATCCTACGAGCAGTACTTC.

J is TRBJ2-6 and V is TRBV6-2 or TRBV6-3; the D gene is possibly TRBD1 (5 bases). Germline V CDR1 and CDR2: MNHEY, SVGEGT. The CDR3 runs 18 residues. Deletions cut 0 bases from V and 0 bases from J, with 12 bases between. CDR3 coding DNA: TGTGCCAGCAGTTACTCGGCCAGGGAAGCCTCTGGGGCCAACGTCCTGACTTTC. Its translation is CASSYSAREASGANVLTF.